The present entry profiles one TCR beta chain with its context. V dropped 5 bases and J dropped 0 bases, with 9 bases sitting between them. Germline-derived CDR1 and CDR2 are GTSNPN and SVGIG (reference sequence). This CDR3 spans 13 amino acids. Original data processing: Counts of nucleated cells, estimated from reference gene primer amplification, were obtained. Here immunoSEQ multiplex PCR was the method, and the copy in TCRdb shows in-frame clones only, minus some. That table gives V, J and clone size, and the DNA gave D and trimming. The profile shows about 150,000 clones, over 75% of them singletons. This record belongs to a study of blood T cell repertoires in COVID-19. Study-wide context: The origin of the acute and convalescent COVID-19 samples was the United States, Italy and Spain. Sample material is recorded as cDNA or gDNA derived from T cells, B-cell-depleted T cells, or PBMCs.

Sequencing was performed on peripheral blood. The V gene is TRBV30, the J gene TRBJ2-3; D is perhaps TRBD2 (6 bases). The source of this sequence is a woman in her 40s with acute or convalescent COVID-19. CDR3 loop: CAWGTLSTDTQYF. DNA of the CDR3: TGTGCCTGGGGGACTTTGAGCACAGATACGCAGTATTTT.